Presented here are 27 T cell receptor beta chains from one specimen sequenced in a study of blood T cell repertoires in COVID-19. The assay was immunoSEQ multiplex PCR, and TCRdb's table has in-frame clones only and misses some. Seen here are around 400,000 clones, nearly 90% observed once, and the top ten hold about 1.5%. Sequenced material: PBMCs or T cells enriched from blood (not recorded which). These receptors originate from a woman younger than 30 who had been exposed to COVID-19.

The rearrangement uses TRBV5-1 and TRBJ2-2; a weak D match, TRBD2 (5 bases). The V gene's germline CDR1 is SGHRS and CDR2 YFSETQ. The CDR3 is 15 amino acids. The V end was cut by 1 base, the J end by 7 bases, with 14 bases between. Here the CDR3 DNA reads TGCGCCAGCAGCTTGAGATCGGGGTCTAACGGGGAGCTGTTTTTT. Translation: CASSLRSGSNGELFF.

This sequence joins TRBV7-9 and TRBJ1-2, with TRBD1 matching 8 bases. This CDR3 contains 15 residues. J was trimmed by 2 bases and V by 5 bases; bases with no gene match: 7. Germline V gene sequence: CDR1 SEHNR, CDR2 FQNEAQ (reference sequence). The CDR3 region has the DNA TGTGCCAGCAGCGTGGACAGGGATCTAAACTATGGCTACACCTTC. It translates to CASSVDRDLNYGYTF.

The chain carries TRBV3-1 (or the pseudogene TRBV3-2) and TRBJ2-3; D might be TRBD2 (6 bases). The germline V and J ends were trimmed by 8 bases and 5 bases, with 14 bases remaining between them. Germline CDR1 reads LGHDT; CDR2 reads YNNKEL (reference sequence). This CDR3 has 13 amino acids. This chain's CDR3 is CASGPWGEDTQYF. CDR3 bases: TGTGCCAGCGGCCCGTGGGGGGAAGATACGCAGTATTTT.

The chain has TRBV7-3 and TRBJ2-3, with 8 bases aligning to TRBD2. The CDR3 runs 17 residues. Germline lookup yields CDR1 SGHTA and CDR2 FQGTGA. V dropped 5 bases and J dropped 4; count of bases not matched to a gene: 14. The CDR3 DNA is TGTGCCAGCAGCCTCCGGGGGCGCGGGGGGTTGTCAGATACGCAGTATTTT. This sequence encodes CASSLRGRGGLSDTQYF.

About this clone: The junction does not match germline at one end; this may be a read error. The chain joins TRBV11-2 to TRBJ1-2; D is uncertain. The CDR3 totals 12 residues. Germline CDR1 and CDR2: SGHAT and FQNNGV. DNA of the CDR3: TGTGCCAGCAGTTATCAAGGTGGCGGCTACACCTTT. Translation: CASSYQGGGYTF.

The chain has TRBV5-1 and TRBJ2-3, with D perhaps TRBD1 (6 bases). CDR1 is SGHRS, CDR2 YFSETQ, per germline. Deletions cut 0 bases from V and 3 bases from J, with 8 bases between. CDR3 length: 14 residues. As DNA, the CDR3 is TGCGCCAGCAGCTTGGGGGGGCGTACAGATACGCAGTATTTT. Translated: CASSLGGRTDTQYF.

The rearrangement links TRBV5-1 to TRBJ1-2; 8 bases are a match to TRBD1. J gave up 4 bases and V 3 bases, and 2 bases lay outside the gene matches. Germline loops: CDR1 SGHRS, CDR2 YFSETQ. The CDR3 is 13 residues long. CDR3: CASSSTGGYGYTF. The CDR3 nucleotides read TGCGCCAGCAGCTCTACAGGGGGCTATGGCTACACCTTC.

The J gene is TRBJ1-5, the V gene TRBV2; unclear D gene. Germline V lookup: CDR1 SNHLY, CDR2 FYNNEI. The V and J ends lost 9 bases and 2 bases respectively, with 14 bases between them. The CDR3 is 14 residues long. CDR3 loop: CASRAEGGNQPQHF. The CDR3 DNA is TGTGCCAGTAGAGCGGAGGGAGGCAATCAGCCCCAGCATTTT.

The rearrangement joins TRBV5-5 to TRBJ1-6; 11 bases line up with TRBD1. The V segment lost 4 bases and the J segment 10 bases; nucleotides outside the gene matches: 4. Germline-derived CDR1 and CDR2 are SGHKS and YYEKEE (reference sequence). The CDR3 is made up of 14 amino acids. Written as DNA, the CDR3 is TGTGCCAGCAGCCCGGACAGGGGGCTCTCACCCCTCCACTTT. Translating it yields CASSPDRGLSPLHF.

This clone was observed a single time. This chain links TRBV7-8 with TRBJ1-2; 8 nucleotides line up with TRBD1. CDR1 SGHVS and CDR2 FQNEAQ come from the germline V gene. This CDR3 spans 15 amino acids. J lost 4 bases, V lost 3 bases, and 7 bases had no gene match. Written as DNA, the CDR3 is TGTGCCAGCAGCTTGCCAGGGGGCGATCGCTATGGCTACACCTTC. This sequence encodes CASSLPGGDRYGYTF.

This chain uses TRBV10-3 with TRBJ1-1; D may be TRBD1 (6 bases). This CDR3 region has 11 residues. V was trimmed by 6 bases and J by 4 bases, leaving 6 bases between them. Germline V lookup: CDR1 ENHRY, CDR2 SYGVKD. CDR3: CAIRQGTEAFF. CDR3 bases: TGTGCCATCAGACAGGGCACTGAAGCTTTCTTT.

The chain recombines TRBV4-1 with TRBJ1-6; possibly TRBD1 for D (5 bases). The CDR3 has 17 residues. The germline CDR1 and CDR2 sequences are MGHRA and YSYEKL. Trimming left V 0 bases short and J 0 bases short, with 9 bases between. The CDR3: CASSQDRGSSYNSPLHF. DNA for the CDR3: TGCGCCAGCAGCCAAGATCGGGGGAGCTCCTATAATTCACCCCTCCACTTT.

The V gene is TRBV3-1 (or the pseudogene TRBV3-2), the J gene TRBJ2-4; 7 bases are shared with TRBD2. Trimming cost V 6 bases and J 8 bases; bases outside gene matches: 10. CDR3 length equals 14 residues. Germline V gene lookup returns CDR1 LGHDT and CDR2 YNNKEL (reference sequence). The CDR3 region has the DNA TGTGCCAGCAGTCAGGGAGGGTCCCCGGACATTCAGTACTTC. Residues: CASSQGGSPDIQYF.

The rearrangement uses TRBV21-1 and TRBJ2-1; the table's TRBD2 call for D was not verified on the DNA. TRBV21-1 is labeled a pseudogene. The CDR3 contains 16 residues. The CDR3, as DNA: TGTGCCAGCAGCAATACTAGGATGGGCGGTGCTCAGGAGCAGTTCTTC. Translation: CASSNTRMGGAQEQFF.

This clone appeared a single time. This CDR3 is also generated by other DNA sequences in the sample. The chain employs TRBV18 and TRBJ1-2; weak D call: TRBD1 (5 bases). The CDR3 extends over 13 amino acids. The V end lost 3 bases, the J end lost 2 bases, and 7 bases lay between the germline ends. The V gene's germline CDR1 is KGHSH and CDR2 LQKENI. DNA for the CDR3: TGTGCCAGCTCACCGACAGTAAACTATGGCTACACCTTC. Its protein is CASSPTVNYGYTF.

The gene calls are TRBV28 and TRBJ2-1; 10 bases are shared with TRBD2. This CDR3 contains 16 residues. V gave up 6 bases and J gave up 7 bases; unmatched junction bases: 12. Germline loops: CDR1 MDHEN, CDR2 SYDVKM. In DNA form, the CDR3 reads TGTGCCAGCAGCCAACCCCGACTAGCGGGTAAAAATGAGCAGTTCTTC. Its protein is CASSQPRLAGKNEQFF.

The rearrangement links TRBV28 to TRBJ1-2, with D uncertain. The germline V gene encodes CDR1 MDHEN and CDR2 SYDVKM. CDR3 length equals 15 residues. The V and J ends lost 4 bases and 0 bases respectively, with 12 bases between them. The CDR3 region is CASSSTGVANYGYTF. The CDR3 bases are TGTGCCAGCAGTTCAACCGGGGTAGCTAACTATGGCTACACCTTC.

The CDR3 nucleotides read TGCGCCAGCAGCCAAACCCCCCAGGGGGCTGGAAACACCATATATTTT. Amino acids: CASSQTPQGAGNTIYF. The chain combines TRBV4-3 with TRBJ1-3; 7 nucleotides align to TRBD1. V was pared by 2 bases and J by 2 bases, with 6 bases of the junction left unmatched. Germline CDR1 LGHNA, CDR2 YSLEER. This CDR3 is 16 amino acids long.

The chain links TRBV11-2 to TRBJ1-6; 11 positions match TRBD1. Germline values: CDR1 SGHAT, CDR2 FQNNGV. V lost 5 bases and J lost 8; bases outside the gene matches: 8. The CDR3 runs 16 residues. The chain's CDR3 is CASSRGQGGIYSPLHF. CDR3 in DNA: TGTGCCAGCAGCCGGGGACAGGGGGGAATCTATTCACCCCTCCACTTT. The whole variable domain, filled in from reference TRBV11-2 and TRBJ1-6, reads EAGVAQSPRYKIIEKRQSVAFWCNPISGHATLYWYQQILGQGPKLLIQFQNNGVVDDSQLPKDRFSAERLKGVDSTLKIQPAKLEDSAVYLCASSRGQGGIYSPLHFGNGTRLTVT.

The rearrangement uses TRBV28 and TRBJ1-5; no clear D. The CDR3 consists of 12 residues. CDR1 and CDR2 (germline): MDHEN, SYDVKM. The V and J ends lost 2 bases and 9 bases respectively, with 8 bases between them. CDR3 amino acids: CASSLRVLPQHF. The CDR3, as DNA: TGTGCCAGCAGTTTACGCGTTTTGCCCCAGCATTTT.

This clone has more than one count but fewer than ten. The chain joins TRBV18 to TRBJ1-5; possible D gene TRBD1, 5 bases. The CDR3 is 15 amino acids. Trimming pared 4 bases from V and 0 bases from J, leaving 10 bases between. Germline lookup yields CDR1 KGHSH and CDR2 LQKENI. The DNA of the CDR3 is TGTGCCAGCTCACTCGGGGACTATAGCAATCAGCCCCAGCATTTT. Its protein product is CASSLGDYSNQPQHF. Full variable domain (remainder filled in from reference TRBV18 and TRBJ1-5): NAGVMQNPRHLVRRRGQEARLRCSPMKGHSHVYWYRQLPEEGLKFMVYLQKENIIDESGMPKERFSAEFPKEGPSILRIQQVVRGDSAAYFCASSLGDYSNQPQHFGDGTRLSIL.

Here the CDR3 DNA reads TGTGCCATCAGTGACGGTCCAGGGAACGAGCAGTACTTC. This sequence encodes CAISDGPGNEQYF. The chain is built from TRBV10-3 and TRBJ2-7; tentatively, D is TRBD1 (5 bases). V lost 3 bases and J 5 bases, leaving 11 bases between the germline ends. CDR1 and CDR2 (germline): ENHRY, SYGVKD. The CDR3 is 13 amino acids.

This chain uses TRBV5-1 with TRBJ2-3, with unresolved D. The CDR3 is 13 amino acids. Trimming removed 4 bases from V and 4 bases from J, with 10 bases in between. Germline CDR1 is SGHRS and CDR2 is YFSETQ. In DNA, the CDR3 is TGCGCCAGCAGCGTTTCTCCCTCAGATACGCAGTATTTT. This gives the protein CASSVSPSDTQYF.

The gene calls are TRBV18 and TRBJ2-1; perhaps TRBD1 as D (5 bases). V was pared by 1 base and J by 2 bases, with 12 bases between. This CDR3 is 16 amino acids long. CDR1 is KGHSH, CDR2 LQKENI, per germline. In DNA, the CDR3 is TGTGCCAGCTCACCACTGGGCGCAGGGCCCTACAATGAGCAGTTCTTC. Protein: CASSPLGAGPYNEQFF.

The rearrangement uses TRBV9 and TRBJ2-3; 8 bases map to TRBD2. Trimming cost V 2 bases and J 5 bases; bases outside gene matches: 10. This CDR3 is built from 16 residues. Looked up from germline, CDR1 is SGDLS and CDR2 is YYNGEE. The CDR3 nucleotides read TGTGCCAGCAGCGTTTCCAGCGGGAGCGGGGTAGATACGCAGTATTTT. As protein: CASSVSSGSGVDTQYF.

This chain links TRBV6-1 with TRBJ2-7; D unresolved. V dropped 3 bases and J dropped 7 bases, with 7 bases sitting between them. Germline V gene lookup returns CDR1 MNHNS and CDR2 SASEGT. This CDR3 region has 11 residues. As DNA, the CDR3 is TGTGCCAGCAGTGAGGTCGAGGAGCAGTACTTC. This sequence encodes CASSEVEEQYF.

The gene calls are TRBV10-1 and TRBJ2-7; D is undetermined. Germline lookup yields CDR1 WNHNN and CDR2 SYGVQD (reference sequence). Trimming stripped 3 bases from V and 2 bases from J, with 2 bases between. The CDR3 is 11 amino acids. The CDR3 region has the DNA TGCGCCAGCAGTGATACCTACGAGCAGTACTTC. Protein sequence: CASSDTYEQYF.